The next 32 T cell receptor beta chains were all read from a single sample in a study of cytomegalovirus exposure and HLA in healthy donors. Researchers ran the PCR with 60 Vbeta and 13 Jbeta primers. Only in-frame clones appear in the TCRdb table, and some are missing; sequencing was by immunoSEQ multiplex PCR. The sample holds more than 150,000 clones; about four fifths are singletons and the top ten take about 1.9%. The material sequenced was PBMCs. The receptor set was obtained from a woman in her 30s in good health and CMV-seronegative.

The J gene is TRBJ2-3, the V gene TRBV19; no firm D call. CDR1 LNHDA and CDR2 SQIVND come from the germline V gene (reference sequence). The CDR3 runs to 14 residues. V was trimmed by 7 bases and J by 0 bases, leaving 11 bases between them. The CDR3: CASTATVSTDTQYF. The CDR3 DNA is TGTGCCAGTACCGCAACGGTTAGCACAGATACGCAGTATTTT. Using reference TRBV19 and TRBJ2-3 for the parts outside the CDR3, the full variable domain is DGGITQSPKYLFRKEGQNVTLSCEQNLNHDAMYWYRQDPGQGLRLIYYSQIVNDFQKGDIAEGYSVSREKKESFPLTVTSAQKNPTAFYLCASTATVSTDTQYFGPGTRLTVL.

This clone was seen a handful of times. The CDR3 protein is CASRGETSDNEQFF. For the CDR3, the DNA is TGTGCCAGTAGGGGGGAGACTAGCGACAATGAGCAGTTCTTC. The chain links TRBV19 to TRBJ2-1; 8 bases fit TRBD2. Per germline, CDR1 LNHDA and CDR2 SQIVND (reference sequence). The ends lost 6 bases at V and 5 bases at J; junction bases unmatched: 6. The CDR3 spans 14 residues.

The V and J genes are TRBV27 and TRBJ2-3, with 9 bases lining up with TRBD2. V shed 3 bases and J 1 base; nucleotides not matched to a gene: 2. The CDR3 extends over 15 amino acids. The germline V gene has CDR1 MNHEY and CDR2 SMNVEV (reference sequence). Here the CDR3 reads CASSFRTSGTDTQYF. In DNA, the CDR3 is TGTGCCAGCAGTTTTCGGACTAGCGGCACAGATACGCAGTATTTT.

The chain recombines TRBV27 with TRBJ1-2; perhaps TRBD1 as D (6 bases). There are 14 residues in the CDR3. The ends were cut back, 5 bases at V and 1 base at J, with 11 bases in the middle. Per the germline V gene, CDR1 is MNHEY and CDR2 is SMNVEV (reference sequence). The CDR3 region is CASSKQGINYGYTF. CDR3 DNA: TGTGCCAGCAGTAAACAGGGAATTAACTATGGCTACACCTTC.

The count of this clone is one. The chain uses TRBV10-3 and TRBJ2-1, with TRBD2 matching 8 bases. The V and J ends lost 2 bases and 9 bases, in that order; junction bases with no gene match: 9. CDR1 ENHRY and CDR2 SYGVKD come from the germline V gene. There are 15 residues in the CDR3. The CDR3 spells CAISETSGGDGEQFF. In DNA, the CDR3 is TGTGCCATCAGTGAGACATCGGGGGGGGATGGTGAGCAGTTCTTC.

The CDR3 region is CASLGQGGKLRNQPQHF. The CDR3 DNA reads TGTGCCTCCTTAGGACAGGGCGGTAAATTACGGAATCAGCCCCAGCATTTT. V is TRBV19 and J is TRBJ1-5; 8 nucleotides line up with TRBD1. V gave up 11 bases and J gave up 4 bases; unmatched junction bases: 19. The CDR3 contains 17 residues. Germline CDR1 LNHDA, CDR2 SQIVND (reference sequence). The variable domain in full, with the rest retrieved from reference TRBV19 and TRBJ1-5, is DGGITQSPKYLFRKEGQNVTLSCEQNLNHDAMYWYRQDPGQGLRLIYYSQIVNDFQKGDIAEGYSVSREKKESFPLTVTSAQKNPTAFYLCASLGQGGKLRNQPQHFGDGTRLSIL.

This rearrangement joins TRBV11-2 to TRBJ2-7; perhaps TRBD2 as D (6 bases). Per the germline V gene, CDR1 is SGHAT and CDR2 is FQNNGV. This CDR3 has 13 residues. Deletions cut 5 bases from V and 7 bases from J, with 15 bases between. This CDR3 is CASSPYVAGEQYF. Written as DNA, the CDR3 is TGTGCCAGCAGCCCATACGTGGCGGGGGAGCAGTACTTC.

V usage is TRBV18 and J usage is TRBJ2-7; TRBD1 matches 10 bases. The CDR3 is 14 amino acids. CDR1 and CDR2 from the germline V gene are KGHSH and LQKENI. Germline trimming cut 5 bases from V and 6 bases from J; bases unmatched to any gene: 7. CDR3 bases: TGTGCCAGCTCAGAGTTGGGACAGGGGACCGAGCAGTACTTC. Translating gives CASSELGQGTEQYF.

The chain links TRBV4-3 to TRBJ1-1; D unclear. Germline V gene sequence: CDR1 LGHNA, CDR2 YSLEER. CDR3 length equals 15 residues. Trimming shortened V by 0 bases and J by 4 bases, and 12 bases separated the two germline ends. The CDR3 coding sequence is TGCGCCAGCAGCCAAGATCGAGTCTTACCCACTGAAGCTTTCTTT. It specifies CASSQDRVLPTEAFF.

V usage is TRBV7-9 and J usage is TRBJ1-1; D gene unclear. CDR3 size: 10 residues. The V end was cut by 4 bases, the J end by 7 bases, with 4 bases between. CDR1 and CDR2 (germline): SEHNR, FQNEAQ (reference sequence). In nucleotides, the CDR3 is TGTGCCAGCAGCTCGGTTGAAGCTTTCTTT. Protein sequence: CASSSVEAFF.

The genes are TRBV7-2 and TRBJ2-2; TRBD2 matches at 10 bases. The CDR3 loop spans 16 amino acids. V lost 6 bases and J lost 4; bases outside the gene matches: 8. Germline values: CDR1 SGHTA, CDR2 FQGNSA. The CDR3 region has the DNA TGTGCCAGCAGTTTAACCGGGACTAGCGTCACCGGGGAGCTGTTTTTT. Encoded protein: CASSLTGTSVTGELFF. Using reference TRBV7-2 and TRBJ2-2 for the parts outside the CDR3, the full variable domain is GAGVSQSPSNKVTEKGKDVELRCDPISGHTALYWYRQSLGQGLEFLIYFQGNSAPDKSGLPSDRFSAERTGGSVSTLTIQRTQQEDSAVYLCASSLTGTSVTGELFFGEGSRLTVL.

The V gene is TRBV29-1, the J gene TRBJ2-5; 10 bases are a match to TRBD2. The CDR3 is made up of 14 amino acids. V trimming: 5 bases; J trimming: 5 bases; junction bases outside the gene matches: 8. Per germline, CDR1 SQVTM and CDR2 ANQGSEA. CDR3 loop: CSVTPAGGLETQYF. The CDR3 nucleotides read TGCAGCGTTACTCCAGCGGGGGGGCTTGAGACCCAGTACTTC. The complete variable domain, with remaining parts taken from reference TRBV29-1 and TRBJ2-5, reads SAVISQKPSRDICQRGTSLTIQCQVDSQVTMMFWYRQQPGQSLTLIATANQGSEATYESGFVIDKFPISRPNLTFSTLTVSNMSPEDSSIYLCSVTPAGGLETQYFGPGTRLLVL.

The CDR3 bases are TGTGCCAGCAAGGCCCCCGGGGGGACGGAATTTGGAAACACCATATATTTT. Translation gives CASKAPGGTEFGNTIYF. The chain carries TRBV28 and TRBJ1-3; weak D call: TRBD1 (5 bases). The CDR3 totals 17 residues. The V gene's germline CDR1 is MDHEN and CDR2 SYDVKM. V was pared by 7 bases and J by 3 bases, with 22 bases between.

V and J are TRBV5-5 and TRBJ1-2; D is uncertain. Trimming stripped 4 bases from V and 3 bases from J, with 10 bases between. The CDR3 is 13 amino acids. Germline CDR1 and CDR2: SGHKS and YYEKEE (reference sequence). For the CDR3, the DNA is TGTGCCAGCAGCGGCGGGTTGGACTATGGCTACACCTTC. Protein: CASSGGLDYGYTF.

The CDR3 region has the DNA TGTGCCAGCAGCGGCACAGGGGTCACTGAAGCTTTCTTT. It yields the protein CASSGTGVTEAFF. The chain carries TRBV2 and TRBJ1-1, with 7 bases that match TRBD1. With 6 bases clipped from V and 4 bases from J, the junction kept 5 bases outside the gene matches. The CDR3 spans 13 residues. In germline, CDR1 is SNHLY, CDR2 FYNNEI.

This sequence joins TRBV2 and TRBJ2-3, with D perhaps TRBD2 (6 bases). V lost 4 bases and J 6 bases, leaving 17 bases between the germline ends. Germline V CDR1 and CDR2: SNHLY, FYNNEI. The CDR3 has 15 residues. The CDR3 DNA sequence: TGTGCCAGCAGTGCAGGCGGGGTGAAAACGGATACGCAGTATTTT. This gives the protein CASSAGGVKTDTQYF.

The chain links TRBV6-1 to TRBJ1-1; D is perhaps TRBD1 (6 bases). The V and J ends lost 4 bases and 4 bases respectively, with 16 bases between them. Per the germline V gene, CDR1 is MNHNS and CDR2 is SASEGT. The CDR3 is made up of 15 amino acids. CDR3 nucleotides: TGTGCCAGCAGTGCATTAACAGGGTGGAGCACTGAAGCTTTCTTT. Translated, it gives CASSALTGWSTEAFF.

This clone was picked up a small number of times. The chain joins TRBV18 to TRBJ2-7, with a weak D call TRBD1 (6 bases). Germline assignment: CDR1 KGHSH and CDR2 LQKENI. The V end lost 3 bases, the J end lost 0 bases, and 12 bases lay between the germline ends. This CDR3 is 15 amino acids long. The CDR3 region is CASSPYRATSYEQYF. The CDR3 nucleotides read TGTGCCAGCTCACCTTACAGGGCCACCTCCTACGAGCAGTACTTC.

The sample holds one count of this clone. The gene calls are TRBV6-5 and TRBJ1-2; D may be TRBD1 (6 bases). This CDR3 contains 15 residues. Trimming left V 7 bases short and J 4 bases short, with 19 bases between. Germline V gene sequence: CDR1 MNHEY, CDR2 SVGAGI. The CDR3: CASTTPGDLVYGYTF. CDR3 nucleotides: TGTGCCAGCACTACACCAGGGGATTTGGTCTATGGCTACACCTTC.

The chain combines TRBV30 with TRBJ1-3, with D tentatively TRBD1 (6 bases). Germline loops: CDR1 GTSNPN, CDR2 SVGIG (reference sequence). This CDR3 is 13 amino acids long. CDR3 nucleotides: TGTGCTCGGCGGGGGGGCAGTGGAAACACCATATATTTT. Its protein product is CARRGGSGNTIYF.

V gene TRBV9 combines with J gene TRBJ1-2; 7 nucleotides align to TRBD1. Germline V gene lookup returns CDR1 SGDLS and CDR2 YYNGEE. The CDR3 contains 15 residues. V trimming: 4 bases; J trimming: 8 bases; junction bases outside the gene matches: 14. As DNA, the CDR3 is TGTGCCAGCAGCCCTCGACAGGGCCCCCAAGGGGGCTACACCTTC. It is translated as CASSPRQGPQGGYTF.

This clone has only a few counts. The rearrangement joins TRBV21-1 to TRBJ2-1; TRBD1, the table's D call, lacks a check against the DNA. TRBV21-1 is described as a pseudogene. The CDR3 has 18 amino acids. In nucleotides, the CDR3 is TGTGCCAGCAGCAAATCAAGGGCGGACAGGGGGTCGTACAATGAGCAGTTCTTC. It codes for CASSKSRADRGSYNEQFF.

In this sample, this clone turned up a few times. The rearrangement uses TRBV11-2 and TRBJ2-7, with 9 positions matching TRBD1. The CDR3 extends over 15 amino acids. J gave up 1 base and V 10 bases, and 11 bases lay outside the gene matches. Germline assignment: CDR1 SGHAT and CDR2 FQNNGV. The CDR3 DNA reads as TGTGCCACGACGACCCTTGGGACAGGGTCCTACGAGCAGTACTTC. Translated, it gives CATTTLGTGSYEQYF. Full variable domain (outside the CDR3, taken from reference TRBV11-2 and TRBJ2-7): EAGVAQSPRYKIIEKRQSVAFWCNPISGHATLYWYQQILGQGPKLLIQFQNNGVVDDSQLPKDRFSAERLKGVDSTLKIQPAKLEDSAVYLCATTTLGTGSYEQYFGPGTRLTVT.

The rearrangement uses TRBV4-3 and TRBJ1-1, with D possibly TRBD1 on 6 matching bases. The CDR3 is made up of 14 amino acids. The germline CDR1 and CDR2 sequences are LGHNA and YSLEER. V lost 4 bases and J lost 6, with 15 bases in between. CDR3 amino acids: CASSLPGHLSEAFF. The DNA for the CDR3 is TGCGCCAGCAGCCTGCCGGGACATCTCTCTGAAGCTTTCTTT.

This clone was observed a few times. This chain joins TRBV19 and TRBJ2-5, with a tentative D call TRBD2 (6 bases). The germline V gene has CDR1 LNHDA and CDR2 SQIVND (reference sequence). This CDR3 is 15 amino acids long. V dropped 9 bases and J dropped 4 bases, with 21 bases sitting between them. CDR3 in DNA: TGTGCCAGCGGAGGGACGTTAAATCGTCGAGAGACCCAGTACTTC. It translates to CASGGTLNRRETQYF.

This clone is a singleton in its sample. The rearrangement joins TRBV18 to TRBJ1-5, with a tentative D call TRBD1 (5 bases). V shed 5 bases and J shed 5 bases, with 19 bases lying between them. Germline CDR1 is KGHSH and CDR2 is LQKENI. The length of the CDR3 is 16 residues. The CDR3 bases are TGTGCCAGCTCAGGGATCGAAAGCATAGGGGATCAGCCCCAGCATTTT. It translates to CASSGIESIGDQPQHF.

The gene calls are TRBV5-4 and TRBJ2-1; 14 positions match TRBD2. The germline V gene has CDR1 SGHNT and CDR2 YYREEE (reference sequence). The V gene end was trimmed by 2 bases and the J gene end by 6 bases; junction bases not matched to a gene: 4. The length of the CDR3 is 16 residues. DNA for the CDR3: TGTGCCAGCAGCTTAGGACTAGCGGGGGGTATCAATGAGCAGTTCTTC. This codes for CASSLGLAGGINEQFF.

The rearrangement uses TRBV14 and TRBJ2-7; D perhaps matches TRBD2 (5 bases). Germline assignment: CDR1 SGHDN and CDR2 FVKESK. V was trimmed by 0 bases and J by 9 bases, leaving 9 bases between them. CDR3 length: 12 amino acids. The CDR3 DNA is TGTGCCAGCAGCCAAGATTGGGCGGGGCAGTACTTC. Residues: CASSQDWAGQYF.

The chain recombines TRBV7-8 with TRBJ2-4; D gene unclear. The CDR3 runs 15 residues. Trimming took 3 bases from V and 0 from J, leaving 9 bases between them. CDR1 is SGHVS and CDR2 is FQNEAQ in the germline V gene. In DNA form, the CDR3 reads TGTGCCAGCAGCTTCAATTTACTAGCCAAAAACATTCAGTACTTC. This translates into CASSFNLLAKNIQYF.

The V gene is TRBV18, the J gene TRBJ1-4; 10 bases match TRBD1. V lost 2 bases and J lost 3; bases outside the gene matches: 6. The CDR3 runs to 17 residues. Germline-derived CDR1 and CDR2 are KGHSH and LQKENI. CDR3 sequence: CASSPADRGPSNEKLFF. The CDR3 region has the DNA TGTGCCAGCTCACCAGCCGACAGGGGGCCTTCTAATGAAAAACTGTTTTTT.

This chain links TRBV9 with TRBJ2-3; D may be TRBD2 (5 bases). Germline lookup yields CDR1 SGDLS and CDR2 YYNGEE. V was shortened by 4 bases and J by 8 bases, with 11 bases between the two germline ends. The CDR3 sequence is 12 residues long. CDR3 loop: CASSNTAGTQYF. CDR3 coding DNA: TGTGCCAGCAGCAATACTGCGGGTACGCAGTATTTT. Complete variable domain (other parts from reference TRBV9 and TRBJ2-3): DSGVTQTPKHLITATGQRVTLRCSPRSGDLSVYWYQQSLDQGLQFLIQYYNGEERAKGNILERFSAQQFPDLHSELNLSSLELGDSALYFCASSNTAGTQYFGPGTRLTVL.

The chain joins TRBV29-1 to TRBJ1-1, with D maybe TRBD1 (5 bases). Germline V gene sequence: CDR1 SQVTM, CDR2 ANQGSEA. This CDR3 has 15 amino acids. The ends were cut back, 8 bases at V and 0 bases at J, with 19 bases in the middle. The CDR3 here is CSIWTHLRMNTEAFF. CDR3 DNA sequence: TGCAGCATTTGGACACATCTCCGTATGAACACTGAAGCTTTCTTT.